One and the same sample provided the 28 T cell receptor beta chains below, sequenced in a study of shared clonotypes between healthy human individuals. TCRdb's copy holds only in-frame clones and misses some; the assay was immunoSEQ multiplex PCR. The sample yields about 2.2 million clones, roughly 91% seen once. Terminally differentiated effector memory CD45RA+ cells were left out of the naive CD8 fraction, which was CD45RO-negative and positively selected for CCR7. The sequenced sample was naive CD8+ T cells from PBMCs. The origin of the receptors is a man aged 18 to 29 in good health. Some clones in this sample may be carry-over from other donors' samples.

The chain links TRBV27 to TRBJ2-7; D is unclear. The germline V gene has CDR1 MNHEY and CDR2 SMNVEV (reference sequence). Trimming removed 10 bases at V and 1 base at J, with 11 bases between. The CDR3 is 12 amino acids. Here the CDR3 DNA reads TGTGCCACCAGAAGTCAGTCCTACGAGCAGTACTTC. This translates into CATRSQSYEQYF.

This clone was found once. The chain carries TRBV7-9 and TRBJ1-5; a weak D match, TRBD1 (5 bases). Trimming took off 0 bases at V and 4 bases at J, with 10 bases between the two ends. The CDR3 covers 15 residues. CDR1 and CDR2 from the germline V gene are SEHNR and FQNEAQ (reference sequence). CDR3 nucleotides: TGTGCCAGCAGCTTAGCCAGCGGGACTAATCAGCCCCAGCATTTT. It translates to CASSLASGTNQPQHF.

For this clone: In the same sample, other DNA sequences code for this CDR3. The rearrangement links TRBV28 to TRBJ1-3, with D perhaps matching TRBD1 (5 bases). Germline V gene data show CDR1 as MDHEN and CDR2 as SYDVKM. The CDR3 spans 13 residues. V was cut by 5 bases and J by 2 bases, with 7 bases left in between. CDR3 protein: CASSLGAGNTIYF. The CDR3 nucleotides read TGTGCCAGCAGTCTAGGGGCTGGAAACACCATATATTTT.

V is TRBV6-1 and J is TRBJ2-5; tentative D call: TRBD2 (5 bases). V was trimmed by 6 bases and J by 5 bases, leaving 19 bases between them. Germline V gene data show CDR1 as MNHNS and CDR2 as SASEGT. CDR3 length equals 15 residues. The CDR3 bases are TGTGCCAGCAGGAGCCCGGGCGATCGGAGGGAGACCCAGTACTTC. This encodes CASRSPGDRRETQYF.

V usage is TRBV7-9 and J usage is TRBJ2-4, with D tentatively TRBD2 (6 bases). The CDR3 length is 15 residues. The V end lost 4 bases, the J end lost 1 base, and 11 bases lay between the germline ends. Germline V lookup: CDR1 SEHNR, CDR2 FQNEAQ (reference sequence). The CDR3 nucleotides are TGTGCCAGCAGCTCACCTAGCGTGGCCAAAAACATTCAGTACTTC. Amino acids: CASSSPSVAKNIQYF. The entire variable domain, with the rest obtained from reference TRBV7-9 and TRBJ2-4, is as follows: DTGVSQNPRHKITKRGQNVTFRCDPISEHNRLYWYRQTLGQGPEFLTYFQNEAQLEKSRLLSDRFSAERPKGSFSTLEIQRTEQGDSAMYLCASSSPSVAKNIQYFGAGTRLSVL.

This rearrangement joins TRBV7-9 to TRBJ2-3; weak D call: TRBD2 (6 bases). The V end lost 1 base, the J end lost 0 bases, and 11 bases lay between the germline ends. The CDR3 runs 16 residues. In germline, CDR1 is SEHNR, CDR2 FQNEAQ (reference sequence). The CDR3 spells CASSLETRSSTDTQYF. For the CDR3, the DNA is TGTGCCAGCAGCTTAGAGACTAGGTCTAGCACAGATACGCAGTATTTT.

CDR3 sequence (DNA): TGTGCCACCAGCAAAAACAGGGGAGGGGACACTGAAGCTTTCTTT. Protein product: CATSKNRGGDTEAFF. The chain carries TRBV15 and TRBJ1-1; 7 nucleotides match TRBD1. V gave up 4 bases and J gave up 3 bases; unmatched junction bases: 8. The CDR3 is 15 amino acids. From germline, CDR1 is LNHNV and CDR2 YYDKDF (reference sequence).

Concerning this clone: In the same sample, other DNA sequences code for this CDR3. This rearrangement joins TRBV5-1 to TRBJ2-1; D is undetermined. Germline CDR1 is SGHRS and CDR2 is YFSETQ. Trimming cost V 4 bases and J 0 bases, with 5 bases left between them. This CDR3 spans 13 amino acids. The CDR3 sequence is CASSLSSYNEQFF. DNA of the CDR3: TGCGCCAGCAGCCTGAGCTCCTACAATGAGCAGTTCTTC.

This rearrangement joins TRBV4-3 to TRBJ2-1, with 8 bases fitting TRBD2. Germline-derived CDR1 and CDR2 are LGHNA and YSLEER. Trimming removed 4 bases from V and 8 bases from J; junction bases left unmatched: 7. The CDR3 is made up of 14 amino acids. The CDR3 here is CASSPGLAGHEQFF. The CDR3 DNA sequence: TGCGCCAGCAGCCCCGGACTAGCTGGCCATGAGCAGTTCTTC.

Note on this clone: Mismatch with germline at one junction end may stem from a read error. CDR3 loop: CASSQRDITSLVRRF. In DNA, the CDR3 is TGTGCCAGCAGTCAAAGGGACATCACCTCCCTGGTGAGGCGTTTT. The J gene is TRBJ1-5, the V gene TRBV28; possibly TRBD1 for D (6 bases). The CDR3 is made up of 15 amino acids. The germline V gene has CDR1 MDHEN and CDR2 SYDVKM.

The chain recombines TRBV28 with TRBJ1-4, with no clear D. In germline, CDR1 is MDHEN, CDR2 SYDVKM. The germline V and J ends were trimmed by 3 bases and 5 bases, with 13 bases remaining between them. CDR3 length: 15 residues. CDR3 amino acids: CASSFVVGVNEKLFF. CDR3 nucleotide sequence: TGTGCCAGCAGTTTTGTAGTGGGTGTGAATGAAAAACTGTTTTTT.

The genes are TRBV7-9 and TRBJ2-3; TRBD2 matches 8 bases. J was trimmed by 0 bases and V by 6 bases; bases with no gene match: 8. Germline assignment: CDR1 SEHNR and CDR2 FQNEAQ (reference sequence). The CDR3 contains 16 residues. The CDR3 nucleotides are TGTGCCAGCAGTGATCCCACTAGCGGTAGCACAGATACGCAGTATTTT. It codes for CASSDPTSGSTDTQYF. Combining the CDR3 with reference TRBV7-9 and TRBJ2-3 gives the whole variable domain DTGVSQNPRHKITKRGQNVTFRCDPISEHNRLYWYRQTLGQGPEFLTYFQNEAQLEKSRLLSDRFSAERPKGSFSTLEIQRTEQGDSAMYLCASSDPTSGSTDTQYFGPGTRLTVL.

This clone was observed once. V usage is TRBV6-1 and J usage is TRBJ2-7; D possibly matches TRBD1 or TRBD2 (5 bases each). The CDR3 loop spans 14 amino acids. Germline loops: CDR1 MNHNS, CDR2 SASEGT. V lost 8 bases and J 2 bases, leaving 16 bases between the germline ends. The CDR3 loop is CASDPGPATYEQYF. In DNA, the CDR3 is TGTGCCAGCGATCCGGGGCCAGCCACCTACGAGCAGTACTTC.

This chain uses TRBV18 with TRBJ2-5, with 7 bases lining up with TRBD2. The CDR3 is 17 residues long. The junction had 10 bases not matched to a gene; V was cut back by 3 bases and J by 0 bases. Germline values: CDR1 KGHSH, CDR2 LQKENI. CDR3 nucleotide sequence: TGTGCCAGCTCACCTCCTAGCGGAGGGGCTTACCAAGAGACCCAGTACTTC. It encodes CASSPPSGGAYQETQYF. Complete variable domain (other parts from reference TRBV18 and TRBJ2-5): NAGVMQNPRHLVRRRGQEARLRCSPMKGHSHVYWYRQLPEEGLKFMVYLQKENIIDESGMPKERFSAEFPKEGPSILRIQQVVRGDSAAYFCASSPPSGGAYQETQYFGPGTRLLVL.

The rearrangement links TRBV7-3 to TRBJ2-7, with 14 bases that match TRBD2. CDR3 length equals 16 residues. With V trimmed by 5 bases and J by 2 bases, 5 bases remained unmatched. Germline CDR1 reads SGHTA; CDR2 reads FQGTGA. The CDR3 reads CASSLGTSGSAYEQYF. The CDR3 DNA sequence: TGTGCCAGCAGCCTTGGGACTAGCGGGAGTGCCTACGAGCAGTACTTC.

The rearrangement uses TRBV27 and TRBJ2-3; 8 bases line up with TRBD1. J was trimmed by 0 bases and V by 2 bases; bases with no gene match: 4. CDR1 and CDR2 (germline): MNHEY, SMNVEV (reference sequence). The CDR3 is 16 residues long. This CDR3 reads CASSLIWDRSTDTQYF. In DNA form, the CDR3 reads TGTGCCAGCAGTTTAATTTGGGACAGGAGCACAGATACGCAGTATTTT.

The CDR3, as DNA: TGTGCCAGCAGCTCCGGGACAGGGGACCGGCCGAATGAGCAGTTCTTC. Translating it yields CASSSGTGDRPNEQFF. This chain links TRBV7-9 with TRBJ2-1, with 10 nucleotides matching TRBD1. Germline V gene lookup returns CDR1 SEHNR and CDR2 FQNEAQ (reference sequence). This CDR3 has 16 amino acids. V dropped 4 bases and J dropped 7; count of bases not matched to a gene: 10.

For this clone: The sample has other DNA sequences that encode this CDR3 too. The chain uses TRBV19 and TRBJ1-1, with D possibly TRBD1 on 5 matching bases. The CDR3 runs 14 residues. V was trimmed by 4 bases and J by 1 base, leaving 10 bases between them. The V gene's germline CDR1 is LNHDA and CDR2 SQIVND (reference sequence). CDR3 amino acids: CASSNRGGNTEAFF. The CDR3 bases are TGTGCCAGTAGTAATAGGGGTGGGAACACTGAAGCTTTCTTT.

For the CDR3, the DNA is TGTGCCAGTACCATCCTACTAAGCTCCTACAATGAGCAGTTCTTC. It is translated as CASTILLSSYNEQFF. The chain has TRBV6-6 and TRBJ2-1; unclear D gene. Germline V gene sequence: CDR1 MNHNY, CDR2 SVGAGI (reference sequence). V lost 9 bases, J lost 0 bases, and 15 bases lay in between. The CDR3 totals 15 residues.

The chain combines TRBV7-9 with TRBJ1-3, with D maybe TRBD1 (5 bases). In germline, CDR1 is SEHNR, CDR2 FQNEAQ (reference sequence). V was clipped by 6 bases and J by 0 bases, with 9 bases between them. This CDR3 is 14 amino acids long. CDR3 coding DNA: TGTGCCAGCAGAGTTGGGGGCTCTGGAAACACCATATATTTT. As protein: CASRVGGSGNTIYF.

The sample holds one count of this clone. The chain has TRBV19 and TRBJ1-5, with D hard to call. This CDR3 region has 15 residues. The germline V gene has CDR1 LNHDA and CDR2 SQIVND (reference sequence). V lost 3 bases to trimming and J lost 2 bases, with 11 bases between them. The DNA of the CDR3 is TGTGCCAGTAGTATTCTGGCGGTCGGCAATCAGCCCCAGCATTTT. It translates to CASSILAVGNQPQHF.

The chain has TRBV15 and TRBJ2-1, with 8 bases matching TRBD2. The V segment lost 8 bases and the J segment 8 bases; nucleotides outside the gene matches: 8. This CDR3 region has 13 residues. Germline loops: CDR1 LNHNV, CDR2 YYDKDF (reference sequence). The CDR3 DNA follows: TGTGCCACCGTAGCGGGAAAGGGGGATGAGCAGTTCTTC. Translated, it gives CATVAGKGDEQFF.

This chain uses TRBV7-9 with TRBJ2-4; D is possibly TRBD1 or TRBD2 (5 bases each). This CDR3 contains 19 residues. V was pared by 1 base and J by 12 bases, with 31 bases between. From germline, CDR1 is SEHNR and CDR2 FQNEAQ (reference sequence). The CDR3 DNA sequence: TGTGCCAGCAGCTTAGTGGGAACCACAGGACTCCGGAGTTTAGGATCTCAGTACTTC. This sequence encodes CASSLVGTTGLRSLGSQYF.

The J gene is TRBJ2-7, the V gene TRBV7-8; D might be TRBD1 (7 bases). The ends were cut back, 4 bases at V and 5 bases at J, with 18 bases in the middle. The germline CDR1 and CDR2 sequences are SGHVS and FQNEAQ. This CDR3 comprises 15 residues. The CDR3 nucleotides read TGTGCCAGCAGCTCCGCGGAGGGGGCGCTCGACGAGCAGTACTTC. Translating it yields CASSSAEGALDEQYF.

This sequence joins TRBV6-6 and TRBJ1-1; TRBD1 matches 8 bases. Trimming at V came to 4 bases and at J to 11 bases, leaving 12 bases not matched to a gene. This CDR3 has 14 amino acids. The germline V gene has CDR1 MNHNY and CDR2 SVGAGI (reference sequence). CDR3: CASSSGGAYRIAFF. The CDR3 DNA sequence: TGTGCCAGCAGTTCAGGGGGCGCTTATAGGATTGCTTTCTTT.

The genes are TRBV6-1 and TRBJ1-1; no clear D gene. The length of the CDR3 is 12 residues. Between the trimmed V and J ends, which lost 10 bases and 1 base, there was a span of 10 bases. Germline lookup yields CDR1 MNHNS and CDR2 SASEGT. The CDR3 coding sequence is TGTGCCATCCGCTGGGGGAACACTGAAGCTTTCTTT. It yields the protein CAIRWGNTEAFF.

This clone turned up a few times. The sample has other DNA sequences that encode this CDR3 too. The rearrangement joins TRBV27 to TRBJ2-7; TRBD1 matches at 9 bases. The CDR3 is 14 residues long. The V segment lost 6 bases and the J segment 2 bases; nucleotides outside the gene matches: 5. Per germline, CDR1 MNHEY and CDR2 SMNVEV (reference sequence). CDR3 region: CASSPGTGPYEQYF. The CDR3 nucleotides read TGTGCCAGCAGCCCCGGGACAGGGCCCTACGAGCAGTACTTC.

J is TRBJ1-2 and V is TRBV10-3; D gene unclear. There are 11 residues in the CDR3. The germline gives CDR1 ENHRY, CDR2 SYGVKD. V gave up 4 bases and J gave up 8 bases, with 8 bases separating them. In DNA, the CDR3 is TGTGCCATCAGTGTCGGTGGCGGCTACACCTTC. Translated: CAISVGGGYTF.